This TCR beta chain was profiled in a study of CD8 T cells in ankylosing spondylitis. From the 5' RACE reads, TCRdb called clonotypes with MiXCR, one entry per CDR3 protein. The table shows 150,000 or so distinct CDR3 sequences, with roughly 30% occurring only once. Germline loops: CDR1 SEHNR, CDR2 FQNEAQ (reference sequence). V was shortened by 2 bases and J by 4 bases, with 11 bases between the two germline ends. The CDR3 runs to 14 residues. This chain joins TRBV7-9 and TRBJ1-1; TRBD1 is a possible D gene (5 bases). This TCR was recovered from a male donor with ankylosing spondylitis. The sample comprised synovial fluid, either unsorted or a sorted T cell fraction (not recorded which). The DNA of the CDR3 is TGTGCCAGCAGCTTATTTGGGGGAGGCACTGAAGCTTTCTTT. Translation gives CASSLFGGGTEAFF.